This TCR beta chain was recorded in a study of T-cell memory formation after mild COVID-19. MiXCR, run by TCRdb on the 5' RACE reads, gives a single entry per CDR3 protein. The sample lists under 250,000 distinct CDR3 sequences; 15% to 19% were seen once. V lost 0 bases and J lost 5; bases outside the gene matches: 4. The CDR3 has 15 amino acids. Germline CDR1 SGDLS, CDR2 YYNGEE. The sequencing sample was made of PBMCs or a T cell subset sorted from them (not recorded which). V gene TRBV9 combines with J gene TRBJ2-3; TRBD2 aligns across 9 bases. This TCR derives from an adult woman who had mild COVID-19 (a few samples of this study predate the infection). Cell type and time point are not known. The CDR3 nucleotides are TGTGCCAGCAGCGTAGGGCTAGCGGGGTTAGATACGCAGTATTTT. The encoded protein is CASSVGLAGLDTQYF.